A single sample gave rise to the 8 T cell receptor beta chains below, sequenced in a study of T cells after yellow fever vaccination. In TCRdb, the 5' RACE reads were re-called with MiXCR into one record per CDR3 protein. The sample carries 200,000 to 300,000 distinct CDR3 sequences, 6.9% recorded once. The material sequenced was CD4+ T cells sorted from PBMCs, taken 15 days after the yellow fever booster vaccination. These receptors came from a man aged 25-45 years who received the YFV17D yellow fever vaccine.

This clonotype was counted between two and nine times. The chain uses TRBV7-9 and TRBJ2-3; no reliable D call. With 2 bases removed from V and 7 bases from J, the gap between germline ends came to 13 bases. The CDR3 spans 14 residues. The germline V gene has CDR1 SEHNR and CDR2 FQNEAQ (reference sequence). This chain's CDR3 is CASSLSTGINTQYF. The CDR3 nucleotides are TGTGCCAGCAGCTTATCCACGGGTATAAATACGCAGTATTTT.

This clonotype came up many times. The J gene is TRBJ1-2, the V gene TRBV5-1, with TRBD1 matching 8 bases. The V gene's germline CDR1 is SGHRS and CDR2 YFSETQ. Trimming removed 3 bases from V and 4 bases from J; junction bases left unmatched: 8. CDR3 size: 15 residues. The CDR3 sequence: CASSSPDREAYGYTF. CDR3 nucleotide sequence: TGCGCCAGCAGCTCTCCGGACAGGGAGGCCTATGGCTACACCTTC.

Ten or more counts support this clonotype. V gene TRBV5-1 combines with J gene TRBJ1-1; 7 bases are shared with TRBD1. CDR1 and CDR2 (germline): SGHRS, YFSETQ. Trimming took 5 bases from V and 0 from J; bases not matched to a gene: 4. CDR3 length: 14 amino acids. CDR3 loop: CASSQGGLNTEAFF. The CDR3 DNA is TGCGCCAGCAGTCAAGGGGGCCTGAACACTGAAGCTTTCTTT. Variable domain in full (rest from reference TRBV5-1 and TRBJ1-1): KAGVTQTPRYLIKTRGQQVTLSCSPISGHRSVSWYQQTPGQGLQFLFEYFSETQRNKGNFPGRFSGRQFSNSRSEMNVSTLELGDSALYLCASSQGGLNTEAFFGQGTRLTVV.

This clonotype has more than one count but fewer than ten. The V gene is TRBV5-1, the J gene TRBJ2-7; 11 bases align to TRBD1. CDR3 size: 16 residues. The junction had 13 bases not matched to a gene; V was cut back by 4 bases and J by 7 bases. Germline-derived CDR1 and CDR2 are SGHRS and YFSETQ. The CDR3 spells CASSPGQGVTYDEQYF. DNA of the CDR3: TGCGCCAGCAGCCCGGGACAGGGGGTAACCTACGATGAGCAGTACTTC.

The CDR3: CASSISSRLRGELFF. CDR3 DNA sequence: TGTGCCAGTAGTATTTCTAGCCGACTGCGCGGGGAGCTGTTTTTT. The chain recombines TRBV19 with TRBJ2-2, with D maybe TRBD2 (5 bases). Germline V CDR1 and CDR2: LNHDA, SQIVND (reference sequence). Trimming cost V 3 bases and J 7 bases, with 15 bases left between them. The CDR3 runs to 15 residues.

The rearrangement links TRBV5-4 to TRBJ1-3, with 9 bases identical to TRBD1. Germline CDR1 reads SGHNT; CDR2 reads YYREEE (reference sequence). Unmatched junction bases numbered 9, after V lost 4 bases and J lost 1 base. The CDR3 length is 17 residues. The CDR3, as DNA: TGTGCCAGCAGCCTGGCCCGGGGACAGGGTTCTGGAAACACCATATATTTT. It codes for CASSLARGQGSGNTIYF.

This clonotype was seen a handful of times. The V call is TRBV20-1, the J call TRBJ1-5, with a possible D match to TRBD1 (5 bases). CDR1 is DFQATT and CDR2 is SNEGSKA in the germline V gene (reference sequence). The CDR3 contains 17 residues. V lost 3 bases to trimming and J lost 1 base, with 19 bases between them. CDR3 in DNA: TGCAGTGCTAGCAGATGGGACGCCCGGAGGAGCAATCAGCCCCAGCATTTT. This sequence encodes CSASRWDARRSNQPQHF.

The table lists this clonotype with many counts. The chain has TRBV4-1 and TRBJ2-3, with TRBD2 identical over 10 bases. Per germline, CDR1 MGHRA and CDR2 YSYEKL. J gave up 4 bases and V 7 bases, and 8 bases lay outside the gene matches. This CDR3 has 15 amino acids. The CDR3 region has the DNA TGCGCCAGCAACCCCAGCGGGAGGGCCGCAGATACGCAGTATTTT. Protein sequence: CASNPSGRAADTQYF.